A selection of T cell receptor beta chains follows, all from one sample in a study of Ad26.COV2.S vaccination and SARS-CoV-2 variants. Sequencing used immunoSEQ multiplex PCR; TCRdb keeps in-frame clones, though not all of them. The sample holds 430,000 or so clones; 85% to 90% are singletons and the top ten take just over 2.5%. This specimen consisted of peripheral blood, obtained in a trial of Ad26.COV2.S vaccine versus placebo. The receptors here all came from a person aged 18-60 years who received the Ad26.COV2.S COVID-19 vaccine or a placebo. CDR3s include the opening cysteine and the closing phenylalanine or tryptophan. The D gene is left open where the match is weak. The listing skips clone size in some rows; elsewhere it reads once, few, many or a size class.

.	TRBV27	TRBJ1-5	.	CASSPLGLSNQPQHF	TGTGCCAGCAGTCCCCTGGGACTTAGCAATCAGCCCCAGCATTTT
.	TRBV7-9	TRBJ1-6	.	CASSFDSSNSPLHF	TGTGCCAGCAGTTTTGACAGCTCTAATTCACCCCTCCACTTT
.	TRBV18	TRBJ1-4	.	CASSPRTGTPVGEKLFF	TGTGCCAGCTCACCTCGCACCGGGACTCCTGTGGGCGAAAAACTGTTTTTT
.	TRBV7-8	TRBJ2-3	.	CASSLVGFDTQYF	TGTGCCAGCAGCTTAGTTGGGTTTGATACGCAGTATTTT
TRBD1	TRBV5-1	TRBJ2-7	.	CASSLRRQGKSGEQYF	TGCGCCAGCAGCTTGAGACGACAGGGAAAATCGGGCGAGCAGTACTTC
.	TRBV5-6	TRBJ2-2	.	CASSHMGGGELFF	TGTGCCAGCAGTCACATGGGAGGCGGGGAGCTGTTTTTT
.	TRBV29-1	TRBJ1-4	.	CSVEPPSGKLFF	TGCAGCGTTGAGCCTCCTTCCGGAAAACTGTTTTTT
.	TRBV19	TRBJ1-1	.	CASSSGWRRWGNTEAFF	TGTGCCAGTAGTTCGGGCTGGAGGAGATGGGGGAACACTGAAGCTTTCTTT
TRBD1	TRBV28	TRBJ1-1	once	CASSYGGQGVAFF	TGTGCCAGCAGTTATGGGGGACAGGGAGTAGCTTTCTTT
.	TRBV7-9	TRBJ2-3	.	CASSFYGASTDTQYF	TGTGCCAGCAGCTTCTATGGGGCTAGCACAGATACGCAGTATTTT
.	TRBV12-3/TRBV12-4	TRBJ1-2	.	CASSRRQVYGYTF	TGTGCCAGCAGCCGTAGACAGGTCTATGGCTACACCTTC
.	TRBV10-1	TRBJ1-3	.	CASRGAGSPGNTIYF	TGCGCCAGCAGGGGGGCAGGGTCCCCTGGAAACACCATATATTTT
TRBD2	TRBV5-5	TRBJ2-2	.	CASSRTSGRYTGELFF	TGTGCCAGCAGCCGGACTAGCGGGAGGTACACCGGGGAGCTGTTTTTT